The T cell receptor (beta chain) described here comes from a study of T cell changes during pregnancy in multiple sclerosis. This CDR3 has 13 residues. Germline V gene data show CDR1 as MDHEN and CDR2 as SYDVKM. Trimming took 8 bases from V and 0 from J, leaving 10 bases between them. Some clones are missing from TCRdb's copy, which holds only in-frame ones; the method was immunoSEQ multiplex PCR. Among around 100,000 clones listed, 91% were seen once. A single count supports this clone. The rearrangement links TRBV28 to TRBJ1-1, with D possibly TRBD1 on 6 matching bases. The receptor comes from a female donor with multiple sclerosis, enrolled in a pregnancy study. Sequencing was performed on peripheral blood, taken in the second trimester of pregnancy. The CDR3 is CASGQTMNTEAFF. In nucleotides, the CDR3 is TGTGCCAGCGGACAGACCATGAACACTGAAGCTTTCTTT. The full variable domain, rest sourced from reference TRBV28 and TRBJ1-1, is DVKVTQSSRYLVKRTGEKVFLECVQDMDHENMFWYRQDPGLGLRLIYFSYDVKMKEKGDIPEGYSVSREKKERFSLILESASTNQTSMYLCASGQTMNTEAFFGQGTRLTVV.